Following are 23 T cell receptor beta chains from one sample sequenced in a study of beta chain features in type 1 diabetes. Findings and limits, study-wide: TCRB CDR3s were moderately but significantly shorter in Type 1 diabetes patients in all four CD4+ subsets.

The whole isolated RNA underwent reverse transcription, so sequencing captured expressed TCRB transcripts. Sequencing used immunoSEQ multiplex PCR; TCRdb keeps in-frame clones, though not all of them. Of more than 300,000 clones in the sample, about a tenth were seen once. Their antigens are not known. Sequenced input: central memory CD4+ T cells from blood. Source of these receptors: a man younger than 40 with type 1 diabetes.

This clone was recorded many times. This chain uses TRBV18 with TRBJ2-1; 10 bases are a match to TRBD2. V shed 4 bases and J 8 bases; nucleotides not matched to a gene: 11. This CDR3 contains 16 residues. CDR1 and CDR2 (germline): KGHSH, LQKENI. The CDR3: CASSLLPSGGEDEQFF. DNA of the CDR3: TGTGCCAGCTCACTCCTGCCCAGCGGGGGGGAGGATGAGCAGTTCTTC.

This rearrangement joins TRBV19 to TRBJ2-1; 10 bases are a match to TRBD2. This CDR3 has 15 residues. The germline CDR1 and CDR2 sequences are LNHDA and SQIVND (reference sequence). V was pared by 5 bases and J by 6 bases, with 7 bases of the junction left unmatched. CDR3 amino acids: CASSGAGGPGNEQFF. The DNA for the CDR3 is TGTGCCAGTAGTGGAGCGGGGGGGCCGGGCAATGAGCAGTTCTTC.

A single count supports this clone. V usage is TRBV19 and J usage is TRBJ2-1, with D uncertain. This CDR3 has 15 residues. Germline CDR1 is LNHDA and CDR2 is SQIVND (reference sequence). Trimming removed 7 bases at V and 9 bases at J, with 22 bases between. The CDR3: CASNPGRLKNSEQFF. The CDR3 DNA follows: TGTGCCAGTAACCCCGGACGGTTGAAGAATAGTGAGCAGTTCTTC.

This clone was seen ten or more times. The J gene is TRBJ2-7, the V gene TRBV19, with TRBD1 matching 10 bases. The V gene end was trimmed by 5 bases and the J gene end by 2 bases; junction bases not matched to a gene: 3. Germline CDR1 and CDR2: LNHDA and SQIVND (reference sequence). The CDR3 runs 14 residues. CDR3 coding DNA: TGTGCCAGTAGTCTCGGACAGGGGGCCTACGAGCAGTACTTC. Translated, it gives CASSLGQGAYEQYF.

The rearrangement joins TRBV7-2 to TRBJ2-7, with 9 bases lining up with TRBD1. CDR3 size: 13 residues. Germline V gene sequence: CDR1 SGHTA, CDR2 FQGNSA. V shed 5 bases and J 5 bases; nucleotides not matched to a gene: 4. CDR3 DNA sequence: TGTGCCAGCAGCGTGGGACAGGGCCACGAGCAGTACTTC. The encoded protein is CASSVGQGHEQYF.

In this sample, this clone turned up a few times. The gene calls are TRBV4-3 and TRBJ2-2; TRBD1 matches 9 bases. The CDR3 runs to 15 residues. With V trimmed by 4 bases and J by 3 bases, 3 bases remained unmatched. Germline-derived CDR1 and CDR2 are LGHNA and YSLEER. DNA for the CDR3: TGCGCCAGCAGCCTCGGGACAGGGCACACCGGGGAGCTGTTTTTT. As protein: CASSLGTGHTGELFF.

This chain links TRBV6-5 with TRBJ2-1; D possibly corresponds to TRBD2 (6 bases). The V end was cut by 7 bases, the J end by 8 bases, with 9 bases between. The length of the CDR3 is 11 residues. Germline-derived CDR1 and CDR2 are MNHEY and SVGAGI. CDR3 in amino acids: CASTGGYEQFF. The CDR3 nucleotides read TGTGCCAGCACTGGAGGGTATGAGCAGTTCTTC.

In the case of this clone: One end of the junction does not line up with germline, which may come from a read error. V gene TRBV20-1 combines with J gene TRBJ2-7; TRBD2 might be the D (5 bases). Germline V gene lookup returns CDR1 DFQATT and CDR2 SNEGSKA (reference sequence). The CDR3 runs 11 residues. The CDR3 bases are TGCAGAGCTAGAGATAACGGAGCGGACGCGTTC. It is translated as CRARDNGADAF.

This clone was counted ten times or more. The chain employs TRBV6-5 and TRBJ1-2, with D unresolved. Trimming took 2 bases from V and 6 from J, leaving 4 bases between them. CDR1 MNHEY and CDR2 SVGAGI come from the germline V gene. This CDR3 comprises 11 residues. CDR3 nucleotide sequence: TGTGCCAGCAGTTACAGGGATGGCTACACCTTC. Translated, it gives CASSYRDGYTF.

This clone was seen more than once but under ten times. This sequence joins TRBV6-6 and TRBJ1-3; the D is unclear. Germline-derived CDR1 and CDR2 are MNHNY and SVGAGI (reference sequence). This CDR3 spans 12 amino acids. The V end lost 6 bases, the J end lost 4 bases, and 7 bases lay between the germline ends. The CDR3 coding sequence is TGTGCCAGCAGGAAAGACGGAAACACCATATATTTT. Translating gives CASRKDGNTIYF.

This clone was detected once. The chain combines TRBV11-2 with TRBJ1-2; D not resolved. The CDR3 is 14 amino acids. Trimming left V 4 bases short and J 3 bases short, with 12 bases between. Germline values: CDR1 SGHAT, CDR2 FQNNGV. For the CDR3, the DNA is TGTGCCAGCAGCTCCTCTGTCGGATACTATGGCTACACCTTC. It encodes CASSSSVGYYGYTF.

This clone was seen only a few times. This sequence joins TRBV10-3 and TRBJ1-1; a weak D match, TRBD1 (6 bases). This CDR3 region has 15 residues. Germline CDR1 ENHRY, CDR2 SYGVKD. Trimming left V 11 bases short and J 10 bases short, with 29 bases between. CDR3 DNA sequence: TGTGCCGCAAGAACCGGGACACACTCGCAAATGGGAGCTTTCTTT. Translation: CAARTGTHSQMGAFF.

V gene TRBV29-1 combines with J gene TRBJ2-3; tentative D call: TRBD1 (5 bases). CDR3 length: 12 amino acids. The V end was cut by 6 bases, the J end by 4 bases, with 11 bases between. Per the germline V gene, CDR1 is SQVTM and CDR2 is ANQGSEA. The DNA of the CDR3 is TGCAGCGTGTTGACAGCTTCAGATACGCAGTATTTT. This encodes CSVLTASDTQYF.

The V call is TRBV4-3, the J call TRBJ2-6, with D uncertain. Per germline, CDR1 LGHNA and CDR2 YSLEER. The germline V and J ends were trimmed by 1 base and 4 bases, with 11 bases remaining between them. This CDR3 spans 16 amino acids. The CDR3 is CASSQVLGSGANVLTF. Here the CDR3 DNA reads TGCGCCAGCAGCCAAGTTCTGGGCTCAGGGGCCAACGTCCTGACTTTC.

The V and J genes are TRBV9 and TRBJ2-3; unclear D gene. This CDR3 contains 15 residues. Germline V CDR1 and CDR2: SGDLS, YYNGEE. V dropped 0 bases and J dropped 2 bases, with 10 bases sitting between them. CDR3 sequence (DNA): TGTGCCAGCAGCGTAGAAATGGTTCCCACAGATACGCAGTATTTT. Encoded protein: CASSVEMVPTDTQYF.

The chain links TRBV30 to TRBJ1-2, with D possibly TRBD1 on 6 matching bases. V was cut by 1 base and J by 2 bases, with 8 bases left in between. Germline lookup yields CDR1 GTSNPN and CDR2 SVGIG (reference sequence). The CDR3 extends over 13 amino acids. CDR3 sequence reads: CAWSGQGNYGYTF. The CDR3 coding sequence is TGTGCCTGGAGTGGGCAGGGGAACTATGGCTACACCTTC.

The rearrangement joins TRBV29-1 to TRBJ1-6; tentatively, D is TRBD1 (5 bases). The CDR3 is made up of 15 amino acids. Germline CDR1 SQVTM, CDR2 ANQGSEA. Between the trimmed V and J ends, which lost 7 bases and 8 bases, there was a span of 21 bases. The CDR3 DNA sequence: TGCAGCGCTAGAACAACCGGGACGTCCGATTCACCCCTCCACTTT. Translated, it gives CSARTTGTSDSPLHF.

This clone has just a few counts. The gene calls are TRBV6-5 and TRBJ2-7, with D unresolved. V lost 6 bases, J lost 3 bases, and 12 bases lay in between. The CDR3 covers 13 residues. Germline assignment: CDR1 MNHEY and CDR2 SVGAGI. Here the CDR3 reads CASSPIGFYEQYF. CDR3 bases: TGTGCCAGCAGCCCCATCGGGTTCTACGAGCAGTACTTC.

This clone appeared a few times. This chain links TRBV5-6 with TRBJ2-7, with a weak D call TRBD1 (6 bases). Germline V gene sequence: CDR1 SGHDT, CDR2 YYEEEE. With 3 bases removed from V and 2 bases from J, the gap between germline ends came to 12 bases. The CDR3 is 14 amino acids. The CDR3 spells CASSWGTPTYEQYF. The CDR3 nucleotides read TGTGCCAGCAGCTGGGGGACACCTACCTACGAGCAGTACTTC.

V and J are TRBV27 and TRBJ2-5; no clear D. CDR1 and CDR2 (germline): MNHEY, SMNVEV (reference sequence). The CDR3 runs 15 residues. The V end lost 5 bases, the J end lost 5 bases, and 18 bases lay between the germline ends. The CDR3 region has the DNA TGTGCCAGCAGTCCCTTGTCGTTAGGGTCGGAGACCCAGTACTTC. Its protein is CASSPLSLGSETQYF.

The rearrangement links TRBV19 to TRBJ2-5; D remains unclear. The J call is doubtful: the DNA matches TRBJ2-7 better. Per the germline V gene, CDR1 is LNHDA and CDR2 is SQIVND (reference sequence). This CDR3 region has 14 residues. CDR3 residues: CASSQDHIDYEQYF. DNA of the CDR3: TGTGCCAGTAGTCAAGATCACATAGACTACGAGCAGTACTTC.

The DNA of the CDR3 is TGTGCCAGCAGCAAATACGGCACAGATACGCAGTATTTT. Translation: CASSKYGTDTQYF. This chain connects TRBV21-1 to TRBJ2-3. TRBV21-1 corresponds to a pseudogene. The CDR3 loop spans 13 amino acids.

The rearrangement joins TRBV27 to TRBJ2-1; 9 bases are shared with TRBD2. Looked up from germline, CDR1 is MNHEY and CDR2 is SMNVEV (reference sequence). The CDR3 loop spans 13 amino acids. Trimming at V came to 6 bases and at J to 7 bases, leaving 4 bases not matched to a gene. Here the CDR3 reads CASRRSGGNEQFF. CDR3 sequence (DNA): TGTGCCAGCAGACGCAGCGGGGGGAATGAGCAGTTCTTC.